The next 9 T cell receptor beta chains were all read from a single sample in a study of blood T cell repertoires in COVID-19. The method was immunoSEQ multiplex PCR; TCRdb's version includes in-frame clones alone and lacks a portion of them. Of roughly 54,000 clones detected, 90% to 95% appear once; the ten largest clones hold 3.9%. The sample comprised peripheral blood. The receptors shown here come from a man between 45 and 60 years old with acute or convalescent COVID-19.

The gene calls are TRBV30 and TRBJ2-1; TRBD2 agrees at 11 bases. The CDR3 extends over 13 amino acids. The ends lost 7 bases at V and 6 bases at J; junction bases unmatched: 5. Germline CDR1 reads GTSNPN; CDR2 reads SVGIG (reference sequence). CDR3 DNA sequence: TGTGCCTTCTCTAGCGGGAGGATCAATGAGCAGTTCTTC. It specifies CAFSSGRINEQFF.

CDR3 sequence: CASSLFFSSRISFSYEQYF. CDR3 DNA: TGTGCCAGCAGCTTATTTTTTAGTTCGAGGATTTCTTTCTCCTACGAGCAGTACTTC. The chain joins TRBV7-6 to TRBJ2-7, with D unresolved. The germline CDR1 and CDR2 sequences are SGHVS and FNYEAQ. The CDR3 totals 19 residues. Trimming shortened V by 2 bases and J by 0 bases, and 23 bases separated the two germline ends.

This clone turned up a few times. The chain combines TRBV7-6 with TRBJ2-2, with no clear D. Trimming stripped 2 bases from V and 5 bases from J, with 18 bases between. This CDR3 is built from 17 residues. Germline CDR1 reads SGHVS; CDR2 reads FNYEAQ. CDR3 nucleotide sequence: TGTGCCAGCAGCTTAAAAAGTCTCGGGTATTATACCGGGGAGCTGTTTTTT. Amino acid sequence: CASSLKSLGYYTGELFF.

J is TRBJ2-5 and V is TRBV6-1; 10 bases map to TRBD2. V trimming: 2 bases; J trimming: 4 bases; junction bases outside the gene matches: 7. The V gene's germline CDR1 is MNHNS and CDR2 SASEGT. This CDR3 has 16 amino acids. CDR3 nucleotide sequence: TGTGCCAGCAGTGAACCAGCGGGAGGGCCTCGAGAGACCCAGTACTTC. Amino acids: CASSEPAGGPRETQYF.

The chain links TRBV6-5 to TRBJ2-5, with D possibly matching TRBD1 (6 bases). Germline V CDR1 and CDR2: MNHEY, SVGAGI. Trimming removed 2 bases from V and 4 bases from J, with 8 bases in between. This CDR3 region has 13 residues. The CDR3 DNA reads TGTGCCAGCAGTTACCCAGGGGTAGAGACCCAGTACTTC. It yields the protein CASSYPGVETQYF.

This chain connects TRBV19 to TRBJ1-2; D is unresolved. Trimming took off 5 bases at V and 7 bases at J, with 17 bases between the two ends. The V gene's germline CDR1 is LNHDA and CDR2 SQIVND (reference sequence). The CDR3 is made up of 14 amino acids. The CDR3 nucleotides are TGTGCCAGTAGTCGGGCCGGGGAAGTAATTGGCTACACCTTC. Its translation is CASSRAGEVIGYTF.

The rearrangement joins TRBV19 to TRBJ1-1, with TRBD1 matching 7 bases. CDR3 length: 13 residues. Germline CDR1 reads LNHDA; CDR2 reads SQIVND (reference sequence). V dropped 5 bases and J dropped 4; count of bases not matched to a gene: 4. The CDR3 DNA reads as TGTGCCAGTAGTGCAGGGGGTTTCACTGAAGCTTTCTTT. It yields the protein CASSAGGFTEAFF.

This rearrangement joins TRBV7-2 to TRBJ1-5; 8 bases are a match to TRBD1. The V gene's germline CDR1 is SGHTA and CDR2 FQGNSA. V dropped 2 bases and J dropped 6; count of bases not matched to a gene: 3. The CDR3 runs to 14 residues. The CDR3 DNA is TGTGCCAGCAGCTTAATAGGACAGGGTCAGCCCCAGCATTTT. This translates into CASSLIGQGQPQHF.

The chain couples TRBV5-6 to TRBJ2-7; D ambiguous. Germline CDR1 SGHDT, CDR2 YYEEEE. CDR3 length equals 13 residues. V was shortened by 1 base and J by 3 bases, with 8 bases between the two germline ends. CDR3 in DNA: TGTGCCAGCAGCTTGCCGTCCGGCTACGAGCAGTACTTC. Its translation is CASSLPSGYEQYF.